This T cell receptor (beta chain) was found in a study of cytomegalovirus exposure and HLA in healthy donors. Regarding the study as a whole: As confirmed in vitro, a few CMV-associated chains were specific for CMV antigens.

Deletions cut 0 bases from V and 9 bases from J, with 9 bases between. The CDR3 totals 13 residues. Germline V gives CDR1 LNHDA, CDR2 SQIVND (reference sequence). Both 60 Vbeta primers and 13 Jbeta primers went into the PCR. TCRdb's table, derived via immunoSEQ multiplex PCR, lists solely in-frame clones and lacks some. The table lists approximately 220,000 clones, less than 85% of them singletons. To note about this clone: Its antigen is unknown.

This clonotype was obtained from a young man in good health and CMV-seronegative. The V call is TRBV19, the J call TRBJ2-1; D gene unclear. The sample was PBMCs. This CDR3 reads CASSIDHAGEQFF. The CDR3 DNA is TGTGCCAGTAGTATAGATCACGCCGGTGAGCAGTTCTTC.